The rows below give T cell receptor beta chains drawn from one sample of a study of blood T cells in healthy people across ages. One entry per CDR3 protein, called by TCRdb with MiXCR from the 5' RACE reads. The sample consists of approximately 1.5 million distinct CDR3 sequences, approximately 42% of them appearing once. Sequencing was performed on blood. The receptor source for this set is a woman under 30 in good health. Both conserved end residues are part of each CDR3. D genes are given only for firm matches. Not all rows give a size; the values are once, few, many and, for expanded clones, a class.

clone size: -; V gene: TRBV20-1; J gene: TRBJ1-6; D gene: -; CDR3 protein: CSTSRGAYNSPLHF; CDR3 DNA: TGCAGTACTAGCCGGGGAGCCTATAATTCACCCCTCCACTTT
clone size: few; V gene: TRBV28; J gene: TRBJ1-5; D gene: -; CDR3 protein: CASSSPPGPNQPQHF; CDR3 DNA: TGTGCCAGCAGTTCCCCCCCGGGGCCCAATCAGCCCCAGCATTTT
clone size: -; V gene: TRBV11-2; J gene: TRBJ2-7; D gene: -; CDR3 protein: CASRFAQGTPYEQYF; CDR3 DNA: TGTGCCAGCAGATTCGCCCAGGGCACCCCCTACGAGCAGTACTTC
clone size: -; V gene: TRBV15; J gene: TRBJ2-1; D gene: TRBD2; CDR3 protein: CATSRETLAGGPNNEQFF; CDR3 DNA: TGTGCCACCAGCAGAGAAACCTTAGCGGGAGGCCCCAACAATGAGCAGTTCTTC
clone size: few; V gene: TRBV3-1; J gene: TRBJ2-5; D gene: -; CDR3 protein: CASSQDLDTQETQYF; CDR3 DNA: TGTGCCAGCAGCCAAGATTTGGACACCCAAGAGACCCAGTACTTC
clone size: -; V gene: TRBV6-1; J gene: TRBJ2-3; D gene: -; CDR3 protein: CASSEAGARADTQYF; CDR3 DNA: TGTGCCAGCAGTGAAGCAGGGGCACGGGCAGATACGCAGTATTTT
clone size: few; V gene: TRBV20-1; J gene: TRBJ2-3; D gene: TRBD2; CDR3 protein: CSSSSGGGTDTQYF; CDR3 DNA: TGCAGTTCCTCTAGCGGGGGGGGCACAGATACGCAGTATTTT
clone size: -; V gene: TRBV6-5; J gene: TRBJ2-2; D gene: TRBD2; CDR3 protein: CASSWGLRVTSENTGELFF; CDR3 DNA: TGTGCCAGCAGTTGGGGACTTAGGGTTACTAGCGAGAACACCGGGGAGCTGTTTTTT
clone size: few; V gene: TRBV27; J gene: TRBJ1-5; D gene: -; CDR3 protein: CASSPLARGGNQPQHF; CDR3 DNA: TGTGCCAGCAGTCCCCTCGCCAGGGGAGGCAATCAGCCCCAGCATTTT
clone size: -; V gene: TRBV20-1; J gene: TRBJ1-2; D gene: -; CDR3 protein: CSARVTRRRGNYGYTF; CDR3 DNA: TGCAGTGCTAGAGTGACACGGAGACGGGGTAACTATGGCTACACCTTC
clone size: -; V gene: TRBV27; J gene: TRBJ1-2; D gene: TRBD1; CDR3 protein: CASRDGQEAIYGYTF; CDR3 DNA: TGTGCCAGCAGGGACGGACAGGAGGCAATCTATGGCTACACCTTC
clone size: -; V gene: TRBV5-1; J gene: TRBJ1-5; D gene: TRBD1; CDR3 protein: CASSDGQGGNQPQHF; CDR3 DNA: TGCGCCAGCAGCGACGGACAGGGAGGCAACCAGCCCCAGCATTTT
clone size: -; V gene: TRBV10-3; J gene: TRBJ1-2; D gene: -; CDR3 protein: CAISVTGTSNYGYTF; CDR3 DNA: TGTGCCATCAGTGTAACCGGGACATCCAACTATGGCTACACCTTC
clone size: -; V gene: TRBV7-2; J gene: TRBJ1-2; D gene: -; CDR3 protein: CASSLPRGTTYGYTF; CDR3 DNA: TGTGCCAGCAGCCTCCCTCGGGGCACAACCTATGGCTACACCTTC
clone size: -; V gene: TRBV10-3; J gene: TRBJ2-5; D gene: TRBD2; CDR3 protein: CAISRLAGANQETQYF; CDR3 DNA: TGTGCCATCAGTCGCTTAGCGGGGGCCAACCAAGAGACCCAGTACTTC
clone size: -; V gene: TRBV30; J gene: TRBJ1-2; D gene: -; CDR3 protein: CAWSRQVDYGYTF; CDR3 DNA: TGTGCCTGGAGTCGACAGGTGGACTATGGCTACACCTTC
clone size: few; V gene: TRBV2; J gene: TRBJ2-1; D gene: -; CDR3 protein: CASSSRDELGEQFF; CDR3 DNA: TGTGCCAGCAGTTCACGCGATGAACTGGGTGAGCAGTTCTTC
clone size: -; V gene: TRBV25-1; J gene: TRBJ2-7; D gene: -; CDR3 protein: CASSDVSGLYEQYF; CDR3 DNA: TGTGCCAGCAGTGACGTGTCAGGATTGTACGAGCAGTACTTC
clone size: -; V gene: TRBV27; J gene: TRBJ2-7; D gene: TRBD2; CDR3 protein: CASGPRLAGGLYEQYF; CDR3 DNA: TGTGCCAGCGGGCCTCGACTAGCGGGGGGGCTTTACGAGCAGTACTTC
clone size: once; V gene: TRBV7-9; J gene: TRBJ1-2; D gene: TRBD1; CDR3 protein: CTSSAYRGLLLYYGYTF; CDR3 DNA: TGTACCAGCAGCGCCTACAGGGGGCTCCTTCTTTACTATGGCTACACCTTC
clone size: few; V gene: TRBV27; J gene: TRBJ1-2; D gene: -; CDR3 protein: CASSLWGIGGYTF; CDR3 DNA: TGTGCCAGCAGTTTATGGGGAATCGGTGGCTACACCTTC
clone size: -; V gene: TRBV28; J gene: TRBJ2-5; D gene: TRBD1; CDR3 protein: CASSSPQGVVETQYF; CDR3 DNA: TGTGCCAGCAGTTCCCCACAGGGGGTCGTGGAGACCCAGTACTTC
clone size: few; V gene: TRBV29-1; J gene: TRBJ2-7; D gene: -; CDR3 protein: CIASGTYNEQYF; CDR3 DNA: TGCATCGCCTCCGGAACCTACAATGAGCAGTACTTC
clone size: few; V gene: TRBV6-5; J gene: TRBJ2-5; D gene: TRBD2; CDR3 protein: CASSYGGGAQETQYF; CDR3 DNA: TGTGCCAGCAGTTACGGCGGGGGGGCGCAGGAGACCCAGTACTTC
clone size: -; V gene: TRBV7-2; J gene: TRBJ2-5; D gene: TRBD2; CDR3 protein: CASSLFHTSDQETQYF; CDR3 DNA: TGTGCCAGCAGCTTATTCCACACTAGCGATCAAGAGACCCAGTACTTC